This is a list of T cell receptor beta chains from one sample in a study of cytomegalovirus exposure and HLA in healthy donors. Sequencing used immunoSEQ multiplex PCR; TCRdb keeps in-frame clones, though not all of them. The sample consists of 200,000 or so clones, 82% of them appearing once. The sequencing sample was made of PBMCs. The receptor set was obtained from a boy aged 2 to 9 in good health and CMV-seronegative. The CDR3 runs from the conserved cysteine through the conserved F or W. Each record gives: J gene, V gene, clone size, D gene, CDR3 protein, CDR3 DNA. A D gene is named only where the DNA matches it firmly. Some rows mark clone size as missing; the rest say once, few, many or name a class of expanded clone.

J gene: TRBJ1-1; V gene: TRBV29-1; clone size: NA; D gene: NA; CDR3 protein: CSVDDRMNTEAFF; CDR3 DNA: TGCAGCGTTGATGACAGGATGAACACTGAAGCTTTCTTT
J gene: TRBJ2-7; V gene: TRBV7-2; clone size: NA; D gene: NA; CDR3 protein: CASSLGFGYEQYF; CDR3 DNA: TGTGCCAGCAGCCTAGGTTTCGGCTACGAGCAGTACTTC
J gene: TRBJ1-4; V gene: TRBV19; clone size: NA; D gene: NA; CDR3 protein: CASSIEGRGNEKLFF; CDR3 DNA: TGTGCCAGTAGTATAGAGGGCCGGGGGAACGAAAAACTGTTTTTT
J gene: TRBJ1-5; V gene: TRBV19; clone size: NA; D gene: TRBD1; CDR3 protein: CASSITGTANQPQHF; CDR3 DNA: TGTGCCAGTAGTATTACCGGGACAGCAAATCAGCCCCAGCATTTT
J gene: TRBJ2-3; V gene: TRBV29-1; clone size: NA; D gene: TRBD1; CDR3 protein: CRPTGGDTDTQYF; CDR3 DNA: TGCAGACCGACAGGGGGGGATACAGATACGCAGTATTTT
J gene: TRBJ1-3; V gene: TRBV7-9; clone size: NA; D gene: NA; CDR3 protein: CASSLTRGSGNTIYF; CDR3 DNA: TGTGCCAGCAGCCTAACGCGGGGCTCTGGAAACACCATATATTTT
J gene: TRBJ1-2; V gene: TRBV7-9; clone size: NA; D gene: NA; CDR3 protein: CASSLGDRLDYGYTF; CDR3 DNA: TGTGCCAGCAGCTTAGGGGACCGACTAGACTATGGCTACACCTTC
J gene: TRBJ1-1; V gene: TRBV25-1; clone size: NA; D gene: NA; CDR3 protein: CASSVVGGQAEAFF; CDR3 DNA: TGTGCCAGCAGTGTCGTCGGGGGTCAAGCTGAAGCTTTCTTT
J gene: TRBJ2-1; V gene: TRBV2; clone size: NA; D gene: TRBD2; CDR3 protein: CASTNEGTTYNEQFF; CDR3 DNA: TGTGCCAGCACAAACGAAGGGACTACCTACAATGAGCAGTTCTTC
J gene: TRBJ1-5; V gene: TRBV18; clone size: few; D gene: NA; CDR3 protein: CASSPGGRGNQPQHF; CDR3 DNA: TGTGCCAGCTCACCAGGGGGACGGGGGAATCAGCCCCAGCATTTT
J gene: TRBJ2-5; V gene: TRBV6-5; clone size: NA; D gene: TRBD2; CDR3 protein: CASSYSTGGREQYF; CDR3 DNA: TGTGCCAGCAGTTACTCGACGGGGGGTAGGGAGCAGTACTTC
J gene: TRBJ2-7; V gene: TRBV29-1; clone size: NA; D gene: TRBD1; CDR3 protein: CSVARDSSYEQYF; CDR3 DNA: TGCAGCGTCGCTCGGGACAGCTCCTACGAGCAGTACTTC
J gene: TRBJ2-1; V gene: TRBV30; clone size: once; D gene: NA; CDR3 protein: CAWSVQGGSGQFF; CDR3 DNA: TGTGCCTGGAGTGTACAGGGCGGGAGTGGGCAGTTCTTC
J gene: TRBJ2-1; V gene: TRBV13; clone size: NA; D gene: TRBD1; CDR3 protein: CASSFAGGYEQFF; CDR3 DNA: TGTGCCAGCAGCTTTGCAGGGGGCTACGAGCAGTTCTTC
J gene: TRBJ1-1; V gene: TRBV10-3; clone size: NA; D gene: NA; CDR3 protein: CAIQGHMNTEAFF; CDR3 DNA: TGTGCCATCCAAGGACACATGAACACTGAAGCTTTCTTT
J gene: TRBJ1-2; V gene: TRBV25-1; clone size: once; D gene: TRBD1; CDR3 protein: CASSARTGYGYTF; CDR3 DNA: TGTGCCAGCAGTGCGAGGACAGGGTATGGCTACACCTTC
J gene: TRBJ2-5; V gene: TRBV9; clone size: NA; D gene: TRBD1; CDR3 protein: CASSVSGTEETQYF; CDR3 DNA: TGTGCCAGCAGCGTCTCTGGGACAGAAGAGACCCAGTACTTC
J gene: TRBJ1-6; V gene: TRBV7-9; clone size: NA; D gene: NA; CDR3 protein: CSSSLGLSSYNSPLHF; CDR3 DNA: TGTTCCAGCAGCTTAGGACTGAGCTCCTATAATTCACCCCTCCACTTT
J gene: TRBJ2-7; V gene: TRBV29-1; clone size: NA; D gene: TRBD1; CDR3 protein: CSASQGVIYEQYF; CDR3 DNA: TGCAGCGCTTCACAGGGGGTGATTTACGAGCAGTACTTC
J gene: TRBJ2-7; V gene: TRBV2; clone size: NA; D gene: TRBD1; CDR3 protein: CASSEGTGVPYEQYF; CDR3 DNA: TGTGCCAGCAGTGAGGGGACAGGGGTACCCTACGAGCAGTACTTC
J gene: TRBJ1-3; V gene: TRBV19; clone size: NA; D gene: NA; CDR3 protein: CASRVTLGNTIYF; CDR3 DNA: TGTGCCAGTAGGGTAACATTAGGAAACACCATATATTTT
J gene: TRBJ2-1; V gene: TRBV4-1; clone size: NA; D gene: TRBD2; CDR3 protein: CASSLWTSGGINEQFF; CDR3 DNA: TGCGCCAGCAGTCTATGGACTAGCGGGGGAATTAATGAGCAGTTCTTC
J gene: TRBJ2-3; V gene: TRBV5-4; clone size: NA; D gene: NA; CDR3 protein: CASSISRFRADTQYF; CDR3 DNA: TGTGCCAGCAGCATCTCTAGATTCCGCGCAGATACGCAGTATTTT
J gene: TRBJ1-1; V gene: TRBV4-3; clone size: NA; D gene: NA; CDR3 protein: CASSQGMLGSRAEAFF; CDR3 DNA: TGCGCCAGCAGCCAAGGTATGCTTGGGAGTCGGGCTGAAGCTTTCTTT
J gene: TRBJ2-7; V gene: TRBV11-2; clone size: NA; D gene: TRBD2; CDR3 protein: CASSPVLAGPYEQYF; CDR3 DNA: TGTGCCAGCAGCCCGGTTCTAGCGGGGCCCTACGAGCAGTACTTC
J gene: TRBJ1-3; V gene: TRBV30; clone size: NA; D gene: NA; CDR3 protein: CAWQGSGNTIYF; CDR3 DNA: TGTGCCTGGCAGGGCTCTGGAAACACCATATATTTT
J gene: TRBJ2-2; V gene: TRBV20-1; clone size: NA; D gene: NA; CDR3 protein: CSASTGQELFF; CDR3 DNA: TGCAGTGCTTCCACAGGGCAAGAGCTGTTTTTT
J gene: TRBJ2-5; V gene: TRBV19; clone size: once; D gene: NA; CDR3 protein: CASSTTSFRETQYF; CDR3 DNA: TGTGCCAGTAGTACTACTAGCTTCAGGGAGACCCAGTACTTC
J gene: TRBJ1-5; V gene: TRBV27; clone size: once; D gene: NA; CDR3 protein: CASSLGVGQPQHF; CDR3 DNA: TGTGCCAGCAGTTTAGGAGTTGGACAGCCCCAGCATTTT
J gene: TRBJ2-7; V gene: TRBV7-9; clone size: NA; D gene: TRBD2; CDR3 protein: CASSLADGSGAEQYF; CDR3 DNA: TGTGCCAGCAGCTTAGCGGATGGTAGCGGGGCCGAGCAGTACTTC
J gene: TRBJ2-7; V gene: TRBV7-9; clone size: NA; D gene: TRBD2; CDR3 protein: CASSSGGDSYEQYF; CDR3 DNA: TGTGCCAGCAGCTCGGGGGGGGATTCCTACGAGCAGTACTTC
J gene: TRBJ1-1; V gene: TRBV10-3; clone size: NA; D gene: NA; CDR3 protein: CAISESTPGITEAFF; CDR3 DNA: TGTGCCATCAGTGAGTCGACTCCGGGGATAACTGAAGCTTTCTTT
J gene: TRBJ2-7; V gene: TRBV5-1; clone size: NA; D gene: TRBD1; CDR3 protein: CASSYGTGGDEQYF; CDR3 DNA: TGCGCCAGCAGCTATGGGACAGGGGGAGATGAGCAGTACTTC
J gene: TRBJ1-2; V gene: TRBV10-3; clone size: NA; D gene: NA; CDR3 protein: CAISPGAGYGYTF; CDR3 DNA: TGTGCCATCAGCCCAGGGGCAGGCTATGGCTACACCTTC
J gene: TRBJ1-2; V gene: TRBV30; clone size: NA; D gene: NA; CDR3 protein: CAWSVAGRPLRGYTF; CDR3 DNA: TGTGCCTGGAGTGTTGCGGGGAGACCCCTCAGGGGCTACACCTTC